This T cell receptor beta chain was recorded in a study of CD8 T cells in ankylosing spondylitis. This clonotype was seen many times. Trimming left V 3 bases short and J 4 bases short, with 18 bases between. The length of the CDR3 is 16 residues. TCRdb called the 5' RACE reads again in MiXCR, with one record for every CDR3 protein. The table has under 300,000 distinct CDR3 sequences, roughly 10% seen once. Material: blood, either unsorted or a sorted T cell fraction (not recorded which). This chain joins TRBV12-3 or TRBV12-4 and TRBJ1-1, with D perhaps TRBD1 (6 bases). This clonotype originated in a male donor with ankylosing spondylitis or in good health (not recorded which). CDR3 sequence: CASSLAGTSLSTEAFF. In DNA, the CDR3 is TGTGCCAGCAGTTTGGCCGGGACAAGCCTTAGCACTGAAGCTTTCTTT.